These 9 T cell receptor beta chains were all obtained from the same sample, sequenced in a study of blood T cell repertoires in COVID-19. Clones were sequenced by immunoSEQ multiplex PCR, and TCRdb holds only the in-frame ones, with some missing. The sample has 30,000 to 45,000 clones; about 80% are singletons. The sample consisted of peripheral blood. These receptors originate from a man in his fifties or sixties with active COVID-19.

This clone was picked up a small number of times. The chain employs TRBV4-2 and TRBJ2-5; 8 positions match TRBD2. CDR1 is LGHNA and CDR2 is YNFKEQ in the germline V gene. This CDR3 region has 17 residues. V lost 4 bases to trimming and J lost 4 bases; unmatched junction nucleotides: 14. DNA for the CDR3: TGTGCCAGCAGCCCGGCGGGTTATAGCGGGACTCGAGAGACCCAGTACTTC. It codes for CASSPAGYSGTRETQYF.

The chain is built from TRBV29-1 and TRBJ1-2, with TRBD1 matching 7 bases. Germline assignment: CDR1 SQVTM and CDR2 ANQGSEA. V dropped 3 bases and J dropped 2; count of bases not matched to a gene: 0. This CDR3 is built from 12 residues. CDR3 in amino acids: CSVEGQNYGYTF. CDR3 sequence (DNA): TGCAGCGTTGAGGGACAGAACTATGGCTACACCTTC.

DNA of the CDR3: TGTGCCAGCAGCTTAGGTGCGGCTGGAAACACCATATATTTT. Its protein is CASSLGAAGNTIYF. The chain has TRBV7-9 and TRBJ1-3, with D unresolved. The germline V gene has CDR1 SEHNR and CDR2 FQNEAQ (reference sequence). The V gene lost 1 base and the J gene lost 2 bases, with 6 bases spanning the gap. The CDR3 covers 14 residues.

This clone was seen only a few times. This chain joins TRBV29-1 and TRBJ2-1, with D unclear. This CDR3 contains 12 residues. Trimming left V 4 bases short and J 5 bases short, with 9 bases between. The germline V gene has CDR1 SQVTM and CDR2 ANQGSEA. DNA for the CDR3: TGCAGCGTTGTGGTCAGGAACAATGAGCAGTTCTTC. Encoded protein: CSVVVRNNEQFF.

This chain uses TRBV28 with TRBJ2-2, with 9 bases that match TRBD1. V lost 6 bases to trimming and J lost 4 bases; unmatched junction nucleotides: 6. This CDR3 spans 15 amino acids. The germline gives CDR1 MDHEN, CDR2 SYDVKM. The CDR3 DNA sequence: TGTGCCAGCAGCAAGACAGGGGGAGGCACCGGGGAGCTGTTTTTT. Translation: CASSKTGGGTGELFF.

The count of this clone is one. The chain couples TRBV2 to TRBJ1-5, with D perhaps matching TRBD1 (5 bases). This CDR3 contains 14 residues. Germline CDR1 is SNHLY and CDR2 is FYNNEI. V dropped 6 bases and J dropped 5 bases, with 14 bases sitting between them. CDR3 coding DNA: TGTGCCAGCAGCCGAAATTGGGGCGATCAGCCCCAGCATTTT. It specifies CASSRNWGDQPQHF.

This chain joins TRBV5-8 and TRBJ1-6, with TRBD1 as a possible D gene (6 bases). The CDR3 is made up of 13 amino acids. V lost 3 bases and J lost 9, with 10 bases in between. Germline CDR1 reads SGHTS; CDR2 reads YDEGEE. This CDR3 is CASSSRTVSPLHF. In DNA, the CDR3 is TGTGCCAGCAGCTCTCGGACAGTTTCACCCCTCCACTTT.

The chain carries TRBV7-9 and TRBJ1-6; a possible D gene is TRBD1 (6 bases). Germline values: CDR1 SEHNR, CDR2 FQNEAQ (reference sequence). V was trimmed by 5 bases and J by 9 bases, leaving 17 bases between them. The CDR3 loop spans 15 amino acids. In DNA, the CDR3 is TGTGCCAGCAGCCCAGGACAGCACGTAGGTTCACCCCTCCACTTT. Translated, it gives CASSPGQHVGSPLHF. Together with reference TRBV7-9 and TRBJ1-6, the CDR3 gives the full variable domain: DTGVSQNPRHKITKRGQNVTFRCDPISEHNRLYWYRQTLGQGPEFLTYFQNEAQLEKSRLLSDRFSAERPKGSFSTLEIQRTEQGDSAMYLCASSPGQHVGSPLHFGNGTRLTVT.

V and J are TRBV5-1 and TRBJ1-1, with D possibly being TRBD1 (6 bases). The V and J ends lost 3 bases and 5 bases respectively, with 14 bases between them. CDR1 is SGHRS, CDR2 YFSETQ, per germline. The CDR3 spans 14 residues. This CDR3 is CASSWGQGRTEAFF. The CDR3 DNA reads as TGCGCCAGCAGCTGGGGCCAGGGGCGGACTGAAGCTTTCTTT.